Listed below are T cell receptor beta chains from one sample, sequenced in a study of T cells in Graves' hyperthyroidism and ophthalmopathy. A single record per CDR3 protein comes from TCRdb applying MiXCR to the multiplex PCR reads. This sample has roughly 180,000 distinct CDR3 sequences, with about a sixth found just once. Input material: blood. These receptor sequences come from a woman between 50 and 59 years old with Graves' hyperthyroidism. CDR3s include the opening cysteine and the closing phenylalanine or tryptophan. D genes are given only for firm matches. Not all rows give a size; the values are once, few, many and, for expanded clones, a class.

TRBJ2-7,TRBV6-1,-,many,TGTGCCAGCAGTACCCCCGGGACATCATACGAGCAGTACTTC,CASSTPGTSYEQYF
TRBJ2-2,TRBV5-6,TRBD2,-,TGTGCCAGCAGCTTCCCTAGCGGTACCGGGGAGCTGTTTTTT,CASSFPSGTGELFF
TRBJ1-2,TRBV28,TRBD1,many,TGTGCCAGCAGTTCCTTAAGGCAGGGGGTGTATGGCTACACCTTC,CASSSLRQGVYGYTF
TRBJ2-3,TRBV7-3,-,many,TGTGCCAGCAGCACAGGGATGGGCACAGATACGCAGTATTTT,CASSTGMGTDTQYF
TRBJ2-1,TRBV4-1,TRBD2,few,TGCGCCAGCGGGACTAGCGGGGGGGCCTTCTACAATGAGCAGTTCTTC,CASGTSGGAFYNEQFF
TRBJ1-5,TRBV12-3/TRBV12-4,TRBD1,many,TGTGCCAGCAACCCCGACAGGGCGGATCAGCCCCAGCATTTT,CASNPDRADQPQHF
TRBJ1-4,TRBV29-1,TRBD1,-,TGCAGCGTTAGACAGGGGCGGAATGAAAAACTGTTTTTT,CSVRQGRNEKLFF
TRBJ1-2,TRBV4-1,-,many,TGCGCCAGCAGCCAAGAGAGGCAGGGCTATGGCTACACCTTC,CASSQERQGYGYTF
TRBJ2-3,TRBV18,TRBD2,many,TGTGCCAGCTCACCTCGGGAGGGGCGCACAGATACGCAGTATTTT,CASSPREGRTDTQYF
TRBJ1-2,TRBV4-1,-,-,TGCGCCAGCAGCCAAGTGCACGAGACCTATGGCTACACCTTC,CASSQVHETYGYTF
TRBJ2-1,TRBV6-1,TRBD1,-,TGTGCCAGCGCACACAGGGGAAGCCCCTACAATGAGCAGTTCTTC,CASAHRGSPYNEQFF
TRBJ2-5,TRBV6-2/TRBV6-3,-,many,TGTGCCAGCAGTTACTACGGGGCCCAAGAGACCCAGTACTTC,CASSYYGAQETQYF